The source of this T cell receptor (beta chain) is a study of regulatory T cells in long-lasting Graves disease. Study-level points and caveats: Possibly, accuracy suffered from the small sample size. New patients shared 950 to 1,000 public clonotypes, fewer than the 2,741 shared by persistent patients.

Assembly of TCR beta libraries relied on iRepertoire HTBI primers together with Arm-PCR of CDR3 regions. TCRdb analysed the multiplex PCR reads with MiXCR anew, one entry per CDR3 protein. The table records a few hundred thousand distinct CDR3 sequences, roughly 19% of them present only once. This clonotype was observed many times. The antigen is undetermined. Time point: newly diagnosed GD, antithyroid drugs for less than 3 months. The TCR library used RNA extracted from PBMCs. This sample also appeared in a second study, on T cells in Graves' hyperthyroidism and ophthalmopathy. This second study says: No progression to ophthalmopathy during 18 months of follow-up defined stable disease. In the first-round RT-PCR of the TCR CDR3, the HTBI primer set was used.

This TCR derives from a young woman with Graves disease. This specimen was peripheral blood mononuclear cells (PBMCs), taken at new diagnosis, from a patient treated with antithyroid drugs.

CDR3 in DNA: TGTGCCAGTAGTATCACAGGGCGAAATGAGCAGTTCTTC. Protein sequence: CASSITGRNEQFF. The chain couples TRBV19 to TRBJ2-1, with D maybe TRBD1 (6 bases). V lost 3 bases and J lost 7, with 10 bases in between. There are 13 residues in the CDR3. CDR1 LNHDA and CDR2 SQIVND come from the germline V gene (reference sequence).